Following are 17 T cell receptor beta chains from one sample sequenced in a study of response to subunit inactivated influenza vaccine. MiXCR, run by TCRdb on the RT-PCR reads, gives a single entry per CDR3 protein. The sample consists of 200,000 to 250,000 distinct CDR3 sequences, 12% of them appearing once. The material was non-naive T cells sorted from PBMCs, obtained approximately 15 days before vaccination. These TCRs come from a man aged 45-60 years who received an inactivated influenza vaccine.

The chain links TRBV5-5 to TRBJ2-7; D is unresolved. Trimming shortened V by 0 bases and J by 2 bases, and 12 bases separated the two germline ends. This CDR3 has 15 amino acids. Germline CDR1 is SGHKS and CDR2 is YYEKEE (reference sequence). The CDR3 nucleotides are TGTGCCAGCAGCTTGGCCGGGCTACAAACCTACGAGCAGTACTTC. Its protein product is CASSLAGLQTYEQYF.

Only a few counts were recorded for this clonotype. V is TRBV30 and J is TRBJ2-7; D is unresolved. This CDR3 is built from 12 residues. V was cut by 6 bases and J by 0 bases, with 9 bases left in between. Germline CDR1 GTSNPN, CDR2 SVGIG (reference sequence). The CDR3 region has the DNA TGTGCCTGCCGCAGTTACTCCTACGAGCAGTACTTC. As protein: CACRSYSYEQYF.

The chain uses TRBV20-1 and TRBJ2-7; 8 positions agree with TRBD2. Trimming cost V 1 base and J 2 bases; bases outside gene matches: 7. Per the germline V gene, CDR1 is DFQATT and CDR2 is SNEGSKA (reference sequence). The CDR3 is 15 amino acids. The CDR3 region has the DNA TGCAGTGCTAGAGGTAGCAGCGGGAGCCCCTACGAGCAGTACTTC. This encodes CSARGSSGSPYEQYF.

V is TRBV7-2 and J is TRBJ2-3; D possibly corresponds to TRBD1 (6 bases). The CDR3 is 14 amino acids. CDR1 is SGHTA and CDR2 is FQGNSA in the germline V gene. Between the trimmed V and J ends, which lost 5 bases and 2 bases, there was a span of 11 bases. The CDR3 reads CASSRDTFTDTQYF. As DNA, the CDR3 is TGTGCCAGCAGCCGGGACACCTTCACAGATACGCAGTATTTT.

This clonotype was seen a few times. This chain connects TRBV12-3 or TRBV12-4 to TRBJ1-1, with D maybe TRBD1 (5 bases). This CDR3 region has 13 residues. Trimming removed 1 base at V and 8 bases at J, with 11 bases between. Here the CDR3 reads CASSLGQKEEAFF. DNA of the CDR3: TGTGCCAGCAGTTTAGGACAGAAAGAAGAAGCTTTCTTT.

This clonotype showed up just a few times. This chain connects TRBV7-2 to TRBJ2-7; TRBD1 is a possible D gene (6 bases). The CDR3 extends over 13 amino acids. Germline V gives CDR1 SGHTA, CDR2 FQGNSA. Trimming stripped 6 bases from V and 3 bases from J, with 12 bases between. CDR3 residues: CASSYDRSYEQYF. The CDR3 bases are TGTGCCAGCAGTTACGACAGGAGCTACGAGCAGTACTTC.

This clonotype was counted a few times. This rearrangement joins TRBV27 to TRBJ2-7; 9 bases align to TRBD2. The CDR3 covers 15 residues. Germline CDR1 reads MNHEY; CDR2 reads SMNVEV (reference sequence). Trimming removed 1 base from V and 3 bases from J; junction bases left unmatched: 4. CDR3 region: CASSLFSGGSYEQYF. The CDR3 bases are TGTGCCAGCAGTTTATTTAGCGGGGGAAGCTACGAGCAGTACTTC.

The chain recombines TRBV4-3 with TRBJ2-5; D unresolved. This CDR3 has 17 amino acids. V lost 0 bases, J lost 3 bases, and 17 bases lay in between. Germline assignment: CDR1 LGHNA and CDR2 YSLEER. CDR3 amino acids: CASSQDGLATSKETQYF. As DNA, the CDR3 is TGCGCCAGCAGCCAAGACGGGTTGGCGACATCCAAAGAGACCCAGTACTTC.

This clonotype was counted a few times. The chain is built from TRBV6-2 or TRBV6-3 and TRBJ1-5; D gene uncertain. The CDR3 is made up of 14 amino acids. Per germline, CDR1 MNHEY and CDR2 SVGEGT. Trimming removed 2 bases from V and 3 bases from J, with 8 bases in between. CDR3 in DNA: TGTGCCAGCAGTTACGGCTCCGACAATCAGCCCCAGCATTTT. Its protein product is CASSYGSDNQPQHF.

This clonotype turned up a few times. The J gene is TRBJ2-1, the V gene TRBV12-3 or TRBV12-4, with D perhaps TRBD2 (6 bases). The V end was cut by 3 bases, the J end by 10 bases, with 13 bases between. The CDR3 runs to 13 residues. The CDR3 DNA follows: TGTGCCAGCAGTTTTACGGGGACTTGGGAGCAGTTCTTC. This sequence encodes CASSFTGTWEQFF.

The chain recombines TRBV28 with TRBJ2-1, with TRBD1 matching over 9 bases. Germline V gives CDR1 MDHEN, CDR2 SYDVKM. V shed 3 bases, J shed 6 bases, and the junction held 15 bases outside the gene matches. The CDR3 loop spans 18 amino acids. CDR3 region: CASSFRPRLDRGFNEQFF. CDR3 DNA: TGTGCCAGCAGTTTCCGACCGCGCTTGGACAGGGGTTTCAATGAGCAGTTCTTC.

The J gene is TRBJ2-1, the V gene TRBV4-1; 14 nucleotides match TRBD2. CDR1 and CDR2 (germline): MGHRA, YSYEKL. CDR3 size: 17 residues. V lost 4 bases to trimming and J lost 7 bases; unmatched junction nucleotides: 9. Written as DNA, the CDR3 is TGCGCCAGCAGCCGCCTTGCTGGGACTAGCGGGAGAAATGAGCAGTTCTTC. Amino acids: CASSRLAGTSGRNEQFF.

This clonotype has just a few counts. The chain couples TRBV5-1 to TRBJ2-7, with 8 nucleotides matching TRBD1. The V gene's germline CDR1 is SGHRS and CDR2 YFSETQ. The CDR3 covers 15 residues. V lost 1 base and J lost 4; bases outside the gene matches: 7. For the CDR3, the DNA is TGCGCCAGCAGCTTGACAACGGGACAGGTATACGAGCAGTACTTC. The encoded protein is CASSLTTGQVYEQYF.

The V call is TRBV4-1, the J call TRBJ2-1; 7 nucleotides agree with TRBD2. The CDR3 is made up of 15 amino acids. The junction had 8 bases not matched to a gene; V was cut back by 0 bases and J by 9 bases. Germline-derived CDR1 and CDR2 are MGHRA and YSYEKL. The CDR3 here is CASSQEVFGGSEQFF. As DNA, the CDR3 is TGCGCCAGCAGCCAAGAGGTATTCGGGGGGAGTGAGCAGTTCTTC.

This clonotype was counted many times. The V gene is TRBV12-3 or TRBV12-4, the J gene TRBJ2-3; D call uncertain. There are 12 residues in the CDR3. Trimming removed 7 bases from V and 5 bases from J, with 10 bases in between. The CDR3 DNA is TGTGCCAGCACCCCCTCGGTAGATACGCAGTATTTT. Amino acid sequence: CASTPSVDTQYF.

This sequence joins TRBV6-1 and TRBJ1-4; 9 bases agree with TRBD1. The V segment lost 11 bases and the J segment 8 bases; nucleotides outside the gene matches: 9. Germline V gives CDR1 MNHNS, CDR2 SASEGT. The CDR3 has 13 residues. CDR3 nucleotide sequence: TGTGCCGGATCACAGGGGGCGCGAGAAAAACTGTTTTTT. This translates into CAGSQGAREKLFF.

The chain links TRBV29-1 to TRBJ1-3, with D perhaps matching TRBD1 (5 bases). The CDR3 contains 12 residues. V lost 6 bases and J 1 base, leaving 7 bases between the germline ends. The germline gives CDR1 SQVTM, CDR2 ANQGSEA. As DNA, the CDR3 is TGCAGCGTGCAGGGATCTGGAAACACCATATATTTT. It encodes CSVQGSGNTIYF.